These 10 T cell receptor beta chains came from one sample sequenced in a study of CD4 T cells in relation to SARS-CoV-2 and coronaviruses. Clones were read by immunoSEQ multiplex PCR, and TCRdb kept only the in-frame ones, dropping some. This sample has approximately 17,000 clones; 79% occur once, and the top ten carry 11%. Before the COVID-19 pandemic, during about 2011-2019, CD4+ T cells were taken from unexposed donors. The cells were cultured for around ten days before CD4+ T cells were isolated. What these receptors recognize is not known. The sample consisted of CD4+ T cells from PBMCs, cultured in vitro. The receptors originated from a human donor in good health.

This clone was seen more than once but under ten times. V is TRBV19 and J is TRBJ1-4; D gene ambiguous. The V end lost 4 bases, the J end lost 6 bases, and 9 bases lay between the germline ends. Germline V gene data show CDR1 as LNHDA and CDR2 as SQIVND (reference sequence). The CDR3 has 13 amino acids. CDR3 coding DNA: TGTGCCAGTAGTAGAAGTTTCTATGAAAAACTGTTTTTT. This codes for CASSRSFYEKLFF.

The chain recombines TRBV5-6 with TRBJ2-7; D is possibly TRBD1 (6 bases). CDR3 length: 16 amino acids. Trimming pared 2 bases from V and 0 bases from J, leaving 15 bases between. Germline CDR1 SGHDT, CDR2 YYEEEE. The DNA of the CDR3 is TGTGCCAGCAGCTTTCAGGGGTGGGTTAGCTCCTACGAGCAGTACTTC. Amino acid sequence: CASSFQGWVSSYEQYF.

The rearrangement uses TRBV6-5 and TRBJ2-5, with a tentative D call TRBD1 (5 bases). The CDR3 is 14 residues long. The germline V gene encodes CDR1 MNHEY and CDR2 SVGAGI. Trimming stripped 4 bases from V and 5 bases from J, with 14 bases between. CDR3 region: CASSLQATHETQYF. CDR3 bases: TGTGCCAGCAGTTTACAGGCGACCCACGAGACCCAGTACTTC.

The chain carries TRBV3-1 (or the pseudogene TRBV3-2) and TRBJ2-1, with TRBD2 as a possible D gene (7 bases). Germline loops: CDR1 LGHDT, CDR2 YNNKEL (reference sequence). V lost 1 base, J lost 10 bases, and 14 bases lay in between. This CDR3 region has 14 residues. CDR3 protein: CASSQAGGGGEQFF. As DNA, the CDR3 is TGTGCCAGCAGCCAAGCGGGGGGCGGCGGGGAGCAGTTCTTC.

V gene TRBV7-2 combines with J gene TRBJ2-1; no reliable D call. The CDR3 extends over 14 amino acids. V dropped 1 base and J dropped 9 bases, with 13 bases sitting between them. Germline values: CDR1 SGHTA, CDR2 FQGNSA. The CDR3 sequence: CASSLGLEVGEQFF. DNA of the CDR3: TGTGCCAGCAGCTTAGGTCTAGAAGTTGGTGAGCAGTTCTTC.

A single count supports this clone. The chain joins TRBV3-1 (or the pseudogene TRBV3-2) to TRBJ2-3; 10 positions agree with TRBD2. The germline gives CDR1 LGHDT, CDR2 YNNKEL (reference sequence). Losses at the gene ends were 4 bases for V and 4 bases for J; bases not matched to a gene: 8. The CDR3 runs 16 residues. The CDR3 nucleotides read TGTGCCAGCAGCCCCCTGAGAGCGGGAGGGGCAGATACGCAGTATTTT. Translation: CASSPLRAGGADTQYF.

The V gene is TRBV4-1, the J gene TRBJ2-2; D call uncertain. Per germline, CDR1 MGHRA and CDR2 YSYEKL. The ends were cut back, 1 base at V and 2 bases at J, with 11 bases in the middle. This CDR3 has 16 amino acids. CDR3 coding DNA: TGCGCCAGCAGCCAAGTGCGCTCTGATAACACCGGGGAGCTGTTTTTT. Amino acids: CASSQVRSDNTGELFF.

The chain is built from TRBV6-2 or TRBV6-3 and TRBJ1-5; 7 bases align to TRBD1. The germline gives CDR1 MNHEY, CDR2 SVGEGT. CDR3 size: 16 residues. V shed 4 bases, J shed 5 bases, and the junction held 11 bases outside the gene matches. The CDR3 spells CASSFWTGSVDQPQHF. As DNA, the CDR3 is TGTGCCAGCAGTTTCTGGACAGGCTCAGTAGATCAGCCCCAGCATTTT.

The chain has TRBV7-2 and TRBJ1-5; D not resolved. CDR1 and CDR2 (germline): SGHTA, FQGNSA. Trimming pared 0 bases from V and 3 bases from J, leaving 18 bases between. This CDR3 spans 18 amino acids. The chain's CDR3 is CASSLAPWGRPANQPQHF. Here the CDR3 DNA reads TGTGCCAGCAGCTTAGCACCTTGGGGTCGGCCCGCCAATCAGCCCCAGCATTTT.

The V call is TRBV5-1, the J call TRBJ2-6; D remains unclear. Per the germline V gene, CDR1 is SGHRS and CDR2 is YFSETQ. Deletions cut 0 bases from V and 0 bases from J, with 7 bases between. This CDR3 has 16 amino acids. CDR3 sequence: CASSLVGLSGANVLTF. CDR3 nucleotide sequence: TGCGCCAGCAGCTTGGTCGGCCTCTCTGGGGCCAACGTCCTGACTTTC. Using reference TRBV5-1 and TRBJ2-6 for the parts outside the CDR3, the full variable domain is KAGVTQTPRYLIKTRGQQVTLSCSPISGHRSVSWYQQTPGQGLQFLFEYFSETQRNKGNFPGRFSGRQFSNSRSEMNVSTLELGDSALYLCASSLVGLSGANVLTFGAGSRLTVL.